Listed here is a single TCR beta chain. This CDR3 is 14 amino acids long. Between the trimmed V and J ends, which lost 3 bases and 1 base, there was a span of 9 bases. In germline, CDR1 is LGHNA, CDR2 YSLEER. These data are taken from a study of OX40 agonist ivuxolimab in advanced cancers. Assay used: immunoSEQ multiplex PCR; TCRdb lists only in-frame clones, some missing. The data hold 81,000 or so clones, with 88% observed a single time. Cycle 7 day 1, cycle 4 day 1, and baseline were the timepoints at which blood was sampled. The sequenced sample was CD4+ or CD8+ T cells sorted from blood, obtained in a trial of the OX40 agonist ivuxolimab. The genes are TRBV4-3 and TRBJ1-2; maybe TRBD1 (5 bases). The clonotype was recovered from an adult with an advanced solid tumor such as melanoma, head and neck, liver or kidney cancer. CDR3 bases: TGCGCCAGCAGCCAGGGGGTTGGTAACTATGGCTACACCTTC. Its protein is CASSQGVGNYGYTF.